This T cell receptor (beta chain) appears in the sequencing data of a study of identical twins. Findings of the study overall: Monozygotic twins shared more out-of-frame TCR alpha than recombination models predicted. Twins' surplus sharing was weaker for beta out-of-frame sequences.

On this clonotype itself: What it binds is unknown.

Germline CDR1 and CDR2: MNHNS and SASEGT. The CDR3 totals 16 residues. Trimming cost V 4 bases and J 8 bases, with 21 bases left between them. Through template switching, a universal primer site was introduced, and the cDNA contained unique molecular identifiers. TCRdb processed the 5' RACE reads anew with MiXCR; each CDR3 protein has one entry. The data show a few hundred thousand distinct CDR3 sequences, 6.5% to 9.5% seen once. The sample was also linked to a second study, of yellow fever vaccine responses in identical twins.

Sequenced sample: CD8+ T cells sorted from blood. This TCR was sampled from a woman aged 18-29 years in good health. The chain is built from TRBV6-1 and TRBJ2-1; TRBD1 is a possible D gene (6 bases). CDR3 DNA sequence: TGTGCCAGCAGTGGACACGGACAGTGGGGCTTGGATGAGCAGTTCTTC. Amino acid sequence: CASSGHGQWGLDEQFF.